This TCR beta chain was retrieved from a study of CD8 T cells in ankylosing spondylitis. General study results and limits: Characteristic of ankylosing spondylitis blood, it appeared, was a TCR beta motif comprising several highly homologous variants. Past studies reported some motif variants in reactive arthritis synovial fluid and blood. Disease-associated clones were reportedly significantly overrepresented in matched ankylosing spondylitis synovial fluid.

For TCR beta, libraries came from quantitative 5'-RACE with molecular barcodes. TCRdb analysed the 5' RACE reads with MiXCR anew, one entry per CDR3 protein. The sample carries a few hundred thousand distinct CDR3 sequences, approximately 20% recorded once. Turning to this clonotype: Its cognate antigen is unknown.

The V gene's germline CDR1 is MDHEN and CDR2 SYDVKM. V lost 6 bases to trimming and J lost 3 bases, with 9 bases between them. The CDR3 spans 13 residues. The sample taken for sequencing was blood, either unsorted or a sorted T cell fraction (not recorded which). This clonotype was sampled from a male donor with ankylosing spondylitis. The chain recombines TRBV28 with TRBJ1-3, with D perhaps matching TRBD1 (5 bases). CDR3 nucleotide sequence: TGTGCCAGCAGAGGGGTTTTTGGAAACACCATATATTTT. It translates to CASRGVFGNTIYF. Full variable domain (outside the CDR3, taken from reference TRBV28 and TRBJ1-3): DVKVTQSSRYLVKRTGEKVFLECVQDMDHENMFWYRQDPGLGLRLIYFSYDVKMKEKGDIPEGYSVSREKKERFSLILESASTNQTSMYLCASRGVFGNTIYFGEGSWLTVV.